The following is a T cell receptor beta chain sequence with its context. Its antigen is not identified. The PCR used 60 Vbeta and 13 Jbeta primers. Clones were sequenced by immunoSEQ multiplex PCR, and TCRdb holds only the in-frame ones, with some missing. Here the sample spans fewer than 200,000 clones, roughly 80% being singletons. This sample was included in a study of cytomegalovirus exposure and HLA in healthy donors. Study-wide findings and caveats: Reported results showed that the classifier diagnosed cytomegalovirus status with high specificity and sensitivity. Analysis was performed later, and it showed HLA-associated TCR beta chains to be more clonally expanded than equally common others.

This TCR came from a woman aged 18-29 years in good health and CMV-seronegative. Sample: PBMCs.

Here the CDR3 reads CASSSSSIGQGENGYTF. CDR3 DNA: TGCGCCAGCAGCTCCTCCAGTATTGGGCAGGGGGAGAATGGCTACACCTTC. The chain has TRBV4-1 and TRBJ1-2, with 7 bases that match TRBD1. CDR1 is MGHRA, CDR2 YSYEKL, per germline. With V trimmed by 5 bases and J by 6 bases, 18 bases remained unmatched. This CDR3 contains 17 residues.